Below, one TCR beta chain is given with its context. Its matching antigen is unknown. This CDR3 contains 15 residues. The ends were cut back, 0 bases at V and 3 bases at J, with 11 bases in the middle. Germline-derived CDR1 and CDR2 are MNHEY and SMNVEV (reference sequence). The donors (healthy individuals) were bone marrow donors. The data were obtained in a study of cytomegalovirus exposure and HLA in healthy donors. Study-level findings and limits: Analyses of presence and absence presupposed an approximately uniform sequencing depth across donors. An analysis was carried out at a later point. It showed that HLA-associated TCR beta chains were more clonally expanded than equally common non-associated chains.

PCR used 60 Vbeta primers and 13 Jbeta primers. Method: immunoSEQ multiplex PCR; TCRdb's copy keeps in-frame clones and lacks some. The profile shows fewer than 200,000 clones, roughly 80% of them singletons. The TCR originated in a man aged 30-40 years in good health and CMV-seronegative. The rearrangement joins TRBV27 to TRBJ1-1; a weak D match, TRBD1 (6 bases). The specimen was PBMCs. The CDR3 loop is CASSLSREGDTEAFF. Here the CDR3 DNA reads TGTGCCAGCAGTTTATCACGGGAGGGGGACACTGAAGCTTTCTTT.